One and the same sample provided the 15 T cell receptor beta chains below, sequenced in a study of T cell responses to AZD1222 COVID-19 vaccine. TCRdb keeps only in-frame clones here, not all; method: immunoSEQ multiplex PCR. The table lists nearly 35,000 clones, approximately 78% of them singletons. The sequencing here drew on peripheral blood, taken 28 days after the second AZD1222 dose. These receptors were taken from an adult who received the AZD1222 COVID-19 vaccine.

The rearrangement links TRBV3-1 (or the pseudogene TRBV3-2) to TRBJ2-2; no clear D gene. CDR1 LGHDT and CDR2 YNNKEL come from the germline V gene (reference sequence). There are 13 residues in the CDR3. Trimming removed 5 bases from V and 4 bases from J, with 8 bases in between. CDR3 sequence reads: CASSFRSTGELFF. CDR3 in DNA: TGTGCCAGCAGCTTTCGGTCCACCGGGGAGCTGTTTTTT.

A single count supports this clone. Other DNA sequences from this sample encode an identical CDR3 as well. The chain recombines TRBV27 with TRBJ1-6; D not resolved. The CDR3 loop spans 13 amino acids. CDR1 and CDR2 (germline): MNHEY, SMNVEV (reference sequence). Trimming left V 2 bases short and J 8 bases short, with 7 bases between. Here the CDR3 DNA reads TGTGCCAGCAGTTTACGCGACTATTCACCCCTCCACTTT. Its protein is CASSLRDYSPLHF.

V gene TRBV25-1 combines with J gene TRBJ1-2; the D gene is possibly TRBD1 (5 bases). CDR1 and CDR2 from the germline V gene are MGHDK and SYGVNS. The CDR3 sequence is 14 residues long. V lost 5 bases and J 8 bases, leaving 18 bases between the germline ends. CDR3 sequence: CASSWGSQPIGYTF. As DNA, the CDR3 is TGTGCCAGCAGTTGGGGCAGCCAACCCATAGGCTACACCTTC.

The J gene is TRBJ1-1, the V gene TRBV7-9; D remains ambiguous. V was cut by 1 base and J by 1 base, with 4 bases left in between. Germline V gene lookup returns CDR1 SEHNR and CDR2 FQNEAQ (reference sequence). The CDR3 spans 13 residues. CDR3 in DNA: TGTGCCAGCAGCTTAGAGGAGAACACTGAAGCTTTCTTT. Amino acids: CASSLEENTEAFF.

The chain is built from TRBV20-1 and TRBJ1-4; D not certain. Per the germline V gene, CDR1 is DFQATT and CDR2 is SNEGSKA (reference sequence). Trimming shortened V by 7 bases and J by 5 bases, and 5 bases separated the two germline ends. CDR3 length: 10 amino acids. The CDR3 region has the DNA TGCAGTGACGGAAATGAAAAACTGTTTTTT. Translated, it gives CSDGNEKLFF.

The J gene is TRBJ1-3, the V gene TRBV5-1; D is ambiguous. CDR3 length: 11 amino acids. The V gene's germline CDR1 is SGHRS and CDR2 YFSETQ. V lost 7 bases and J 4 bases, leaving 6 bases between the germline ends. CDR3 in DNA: TGCGCCAGCCGTGGAGGAAACACCATATATTTT. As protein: CASRGGNTIYF.

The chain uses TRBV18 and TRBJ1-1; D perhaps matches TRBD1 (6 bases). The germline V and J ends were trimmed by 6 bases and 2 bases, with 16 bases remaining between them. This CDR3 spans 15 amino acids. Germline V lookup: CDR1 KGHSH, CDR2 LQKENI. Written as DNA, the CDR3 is TGTGCCAGCTCCGTGCCGGGACAAGGAAACACTGAAGCTTTCTTT. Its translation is CASSVPGQGNTEAFF. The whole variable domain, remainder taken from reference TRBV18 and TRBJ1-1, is NAGVMQNPRHLVRRRGQEARLRCSPMKGHSHVYWYRQLPEEGLKFMVYLQKENIIDESGMPKERFSAEFPKEGPSILRIQQVVRGDSAAYFCASSVPGQGNTEAFFGQGTRLTVV.

CDR3: CASSFGGNEKLFF. The DNA of the CDR3 is TGTGCCAGCAGTTTCGGGGGGAATGAAAAACTGTTTTTT. This chain connects TRBV12-3 or TRBV12-4 to TRBJ1-4, with D perhaps matching TRBD1 (5 bases). Between the trimmed V and J ends, which lost 3 bases and 5 bases, there was a span of 7 bases. The CDR3 is 13 residues long.

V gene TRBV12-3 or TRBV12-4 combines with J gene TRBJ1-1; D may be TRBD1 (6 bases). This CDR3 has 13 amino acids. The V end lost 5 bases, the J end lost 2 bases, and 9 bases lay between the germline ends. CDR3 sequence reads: CASSQQGNTEAFF. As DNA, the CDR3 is TGTGCCAGCAGTCAACAGGGAAACACTGAAGCTTTCTTT.

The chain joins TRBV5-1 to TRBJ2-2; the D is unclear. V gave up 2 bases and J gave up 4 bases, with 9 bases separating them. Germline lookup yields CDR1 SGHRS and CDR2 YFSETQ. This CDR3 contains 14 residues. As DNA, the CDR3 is TGCGCCAGCAGCTTCACGGGCGGCACCGGGGAGCTGTTTTTT. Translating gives CASSFTGGTGELFF. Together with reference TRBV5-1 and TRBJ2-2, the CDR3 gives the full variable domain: KAGVTQTPRYLIKTRGQQVTLSCSPISGHRSVSWYQQTPGQGLQFLFEYFSETQRNKGNFPGRFSGRQFSNSRSEMNVSTLELGDSALYLCASSFTGGTGELFFGEGSRLTVL.

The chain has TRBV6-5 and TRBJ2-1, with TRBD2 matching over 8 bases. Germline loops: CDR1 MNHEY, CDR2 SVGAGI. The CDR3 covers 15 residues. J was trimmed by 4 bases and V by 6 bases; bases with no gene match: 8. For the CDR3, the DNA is TGTGCCAGCAGGCCCCGGGGGGGGGATTACAATGAGCAGTTCTTC. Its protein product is CASRPRGGDYNEQFF.

CDR3 in DNA: TGTGCCAGCTCACCACCTGGCAGAGGCTTCAATGGCTACACCTTC. Protein: CASSPPGRGFNGYTF. The rearrangement joins TRBV18 to TRBJ1-2; no firm D call. The CDR3 contains 15 residues. V lost 0 bases to trimming and J lost 6 bases, with 14 bases between them. Germline V gene data show CDR1 as KGHSH and CDR2 as LQKENI.

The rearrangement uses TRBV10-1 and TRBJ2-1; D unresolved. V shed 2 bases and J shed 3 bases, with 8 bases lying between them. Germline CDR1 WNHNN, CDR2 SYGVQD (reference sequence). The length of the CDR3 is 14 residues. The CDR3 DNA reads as TGCGCCAGCAGTGAGATAGGCAGCTACAATGAGCAGTTCTTC. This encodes CASSEIGSYNEQFF.

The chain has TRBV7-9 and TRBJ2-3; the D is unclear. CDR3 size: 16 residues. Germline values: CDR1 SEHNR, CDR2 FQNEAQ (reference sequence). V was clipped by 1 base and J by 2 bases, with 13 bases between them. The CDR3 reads CASSLVGSAVTDTQYF. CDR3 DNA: TGTGCCAGCAGCTTAGTTGGATCGGCGGTCACAGATACGCAGTATTTT.

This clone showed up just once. The CDR3 protein is CASSSFGQLNQPQHF. The DNA for the CDR3 is TGTGCCAGCAGTTCCTTCGGACAGCTTAATCAGCCCCAGCATTTT. This sequence joins TRBV6-2 or TRBV6-3 and TRBJ1-5, with a tentative D call TRBD1 (6 bases). This CDR3 is 15 amino acids long. Germline lookup yields CDR1 MNHEY and CDR2 SVGEGT. V lost 4 bases, J lost 4 bases, and 14 bases lay in between.